The 32 T cell receptor beta chains in this list originate from one sample, sequenced in a study of blood T cell repertoires in COVID-19. Clones were read by immunoSEQ multiplex PCR, and TCRdb kept only the in-frame ones, dropping some. The sample has about 140,000 clones; about 88% are singletons. Sequenced input: peripheral blood. Every receptor here comes from a human donor in a cohort sampled during active COVID-19.

V and J are TRBV6-2 or TRBV6-3 and TRBJ2-7; no clear D gene. The CDR3 covers 13 residues. The germline V and J ends were trimmed by 0 bases and 4 bases, with 7 bases remaining between them. The germline CDR1 and CDR2 sequences are MNHEY and SVGEGT. CDR3 in amino acids: CASSYSGEYEQYF. CDR3 bases: TGTGCCAGCAGTTACTCGGGCGAATACGAGCAGTACTTC.

The table lists this clone with a count of one. This rearrangement joins TRBV6-5 to TRBJ2-5; tentative D call: TRBD1 (6 bases). The V end was cut by 0 bases, the J end by 1 base, with 9 bases between. Germline CDR1 MNHEY, CDR2 SVGAGI. This CDR3 is 15 amino acids long. The CDR3 coding sequence is TGTGCCAGCAGTTACTCGAGGGGGTCCCAAGAGACCCAGTACTTC. Its protein product is CASSYSRGSQETQYF.

The chain employs TRBV18 and TRBJ2-2; tentatively, D is TRBD1 (6 bases). V dropped 4 bases and J dropped 1 base, with 10 bases sitting between them. Germline CDR1 KGHSH, CDR2 LQKENI. The CDR3 loop spans 15 amino acids. This CDR3 is CASSLDRMNTGELFF. In nucleotides, the CDR3 is TGTGCCAGCTCACTCGACAGGATGAACACCGGGGAGCTGTTTTTT.

The CDR3 sequence: CASSLAGLLNQPQHF. As DNA, the CDR3 is TGCGCCAGCAGCTTGGCAGGGTTACTAAATCAGCCCCAGCATTTT. This chain uses TRBV5-1 with TRBJ1-5; D might be TRBD1 (5 bases). The CDR3 has 15 residues. V dropped 0 bases and J dropped 4 bases, with 11 bases sitting between them. The germline CDR1 and CDR2 sequences are SGHRS and YFSETQ.

CDR3 nucleotides: TGTGCCAGCAGTGTCGAGGTTAGCTCTGGAAACACCATATATTTT. Amino acid sequence: CASSVEVSSGNTIYF. This chain links TRBV2 with TRBJ1-3; the D is unclear. The germline V gene encodes CDR1 SNHLY and CDR2 FYNNEI. The germline V and J ends were trimmed by 4 bases and 0 bases, with 10 bases remaining between them. This CDR3 contains 15 residues.

The chain carries TRBV5-1 and TRBJ1-3; D may be TRBD1 (6 bases). V dropped 0 bases and J dropped 0 bases, with 10 bases sitting between them. Germline CDR1 SGHRS, CDR2 YFSETQ. The CDR3 runs 16 residues. The CDR3 DNA reads TGCGCCAGCAGCTTGGGACAGGATTCCTCTGGAAACACCATATATTTT. This encodes CASSLGQDSSGNTIYF.

V usage is TRBV27 and J usage is TRBJ1-2, with TRBD1 matching over 7 bases. J gave up 8 bases and V 4 bases, and 16 bases lay outside the gene matches. Germline V gene data show CDR1 as MNHEY and CDR2 as SMNVEV (reference sequence). This CDR3 is 16 amino acids long. As DNA, the CDR3 is TGTGCCAGCAGTTCCCACGCGCCACAGGGGACCCAAGGCTACACCTTC. Translation gives CASSSHAPQGTQGYTF.

V gene TRBV6-5 combines with J gene TRBJ2-7, with TRBD2 matching 10 bases. Germline V CDR1 and CDR2: MNHEY, SVGAGI. The length of the CDR3 is 15 residues. Trimming removed 4 bases from V and 7 bases from J; junction bases left unmatched: 10. Here the CDR3 reads CASSLTSGPLGEQYF. In DNA form, the CDR3 reads TGTGCCAGCAGTTTGACTAGCGGGCCCCTGGGGGAGCAGTACTTC.

This clone was seen more than once but under ten times. V usage is TRBV27 and J usage is TRBJ2-1, with D maybe TRBD1 (5 bases). Germline CDR1 MNHEY, CDR2 SMNVEV (reference sequence). The ends were cut back, 6 bases at V and 4 bases at J, with 10 bases in the middle. The length of the CDR3 is 13 residues. CDR3 sequence (DNA): TGTGCCAGCAGCCTAGACAGTTACAATGAGCAGTTCTTC. As protein: CASSLDSYNEQFF.

V is TRBV9 and J is TRBJ2-1; 8 positions agree with TRBD2. CDR1 and CDR2 from the germline V gene are SGDLS and YYNGEE. Trimming took 4 bases from V and 4 from J; bases not matched to a gene: 10. The CDR3 loop spans 16 amino acids. The CDR3 here is CASSTTGTRSYNEQFF. The CDR3 DNA sequence: TGTGCCAGCAGCACTACCGGGACTAGGTCGTACAATGAGCAGTTCTTC.

This clone was found many times. This CDR3 is also generated by other DNA sequences in the sample. The CDR3 spells CASSLQGAGNTIYF. Written as DNA, the CDR3 is TGCGCCAGCAGCTTACAGGGGGCAGGAAACACCATATATTTT. The chain uses TRBV5-1 and TRBJ1-3, with 9 nucleotides matching TRBD1. V lost 2 bases, J lost 4 bases, and 1 base stayed unmatched. CDR1 is SGHRS and CDR2 is YFSETQ in the germline V gene. The CDR3 is made up of 14 amino acids. The full variable domain, with the rest looked up from reference TRBV5-1 and TRBJ1-3, is KAGVTQTPRYLIKTRGQQVTLSCSPISGHRSVSWYQQTPGQGLQFLFEYFSETQRNKGNFPGRFSGRQFSNSRSEMNVSTLELGDSALYLCASSLQGAGNTIYFGEGSWLTVV.

This chain joins TRBV10-1 and TRBJ1-1; D remains ambiguous. The germline V gene has CDR1 WNHNN and CDR2 SYGVQD (reference sequence). Trimming pared 1 base from V and 4 bases from J, leaving 7 bases between. This CDR3 is 13 amino acids long. The CDR3 reads CASSEWEGTEAFF. The CDR3 coding sequence is TGCGCCAGCAGTGAGTGGGAGGGCACTGAAGCTTTCTTT.

J is TRBJ1-2 and V is TRBV3-1 (or the pseudogene TRBV3-2), with 12 bases fitting TRBD1. The CDR3 spans 15 residues. The V gene end was trimmed by 5 bases and the J gene end by 8 bases; junction bases not matched to a gene: 9. Germline V gene sequence: CDR1 LGHDT, CDR2 YNNKEL (reference sequence). The CDR3 bases are TGTGCCAGCAGCAAAGCGGGACAGGGGGCATGGGGCTACACCTTC. Translation: CASSKAGQGAWGYTF.

V is TRBV6-5 and J is TRBJ1-5; no firm D call. The CDR3 is 14 residues long. Between the trimmed V and J ends, which lost 7 bases and 2 bases, there was a span of 12 bases. Germline CDR1 and CDR2: MNHEY and SVGAGI. DNA of the CDR3: TGTGCCAGCAAGAAGGAGAGAGGCAATCAGCCCCAGCATTTT. It is translated as CASKKERGNQPQHF.

The V gene is TRBV14, the J gene TRBJ2-7, with D possibly being TRBD2 (6 bases). The germline gives CDR1 SGHDN, CDR2 FVKESK. Between the trimmed V and J ends, which lost 1 base and 3 bases, there was a span of 13 bases. The CDR3 covers 15 residues. DNA of the CDR3: TGTGCCAGCAGCCAAGGACCGGGGGTTCTCTACGAGCAGTACTTC. This translates into CASSQGPGVLYEQYF.

The chain links TRBV7-9 to TRBJ2-1; D gene ambiguous. The CDR3 sequence is 13 residues long. The germline V gene has CDR1 SEHNR and CDR2 FQNEAQ (reference sequence). V was cut by 5 bases and J by 5 bases, with 10 bases left in between. The CDR3 coding sequence is TGTGCCAGCAGCCCTCCACTGCACAATGAGCAGTTCTTC. This codes for CASSPPLHNEQFF.

The chain is built from TRBV5-1 and TRBJ1-4; D is ambiguous. The CDR3 runs to 14 residues. Deletions cut 1 base from V and 3 bases from J, with 7 bases between. Germline CDR1 and CDR2: SGHRS and YFSETQ. CDR3 DNA: TGCGCCAGCAGCTTGACATACCCTAATGAAAAACTGTTTTTT. This sequence encodes CASSLTYPNEKLFF. Variable domain in full (rest from reference TRBV5-1 and TRBJ1-4): KAGVTQTPRYLIKTRGQQVTLSCSPISGHRSVSWYQQTPGQGLQFLFEYFSETQRNKGNFPGRFSGRQFSNSRSEMNVSTLELGDSALYLCASSLTYPNEKLFFGSGTQLSVL.

This rearrangement joins TRBV27 to TRBJ2-1, with TRBD2 identical over 7 bases. The germline gives CDR1 MNHEY, CDR2 SMNVEV (reference sequence). With 4 bases clipped from V and 4 bases from J, the junction kept 13 bases outside the gene matches. The CDR3 is 17 amino acids. The CDR3 loop reads CASSYTPPREEYNEQFF. Here the CDR3 DNA reads TGTGCCAGCAGTTATACTCCTCCCCGGGAGGAGTACAATGAGCAGTTCTTC.

This chain connects TRBV5-5 to TRBJ2-5, with 9 bases lining up with TRBD1. Losses at the gene ends were 4 bases for V and 2 bases for J; bases not matched to a gene: 6. The CDR3 contains 15 residues. Germline V gene sequence: CDR1 SGHKS, CDR2 YYEKEE (reference sequence). CDR3 sequence (DNA): TGTGCCAGCAGCCGGACAGGGGACAATCAAGAGACCCAGTACTTC. Translating gives CASSRTGDNQETQYF.

As concerns this clone: Mismatch with germline at one junction end may stem from a read error. This chain connects TRBV18 to TRBJ1-4, with 10 bases aligning to TRBD1. The germline V gene encodes CDR1 KGHSH and CDR2 LQKENI. This CDR3 contains 18 residues. CDR3 residues: CASSSPDRGNIMNEKLFF. The CDR3 bases are TGTGCCAGCTCATCACCGGACAGGGGGAACATAATGAATGAAAAACTGTTTTTT.

This chain's CDR3 is CASSLTVPLSGNTIYF. For the CDR3, the DNA is TGTGCCAGCAGCTTGACAGTCCCACTCTCTGGAAACACCATATATTTT. The chain uses TRBV7-6 and TRBJ1-3; D perhaps matches TRBD1 (5 bases). This CDR3 region has 16 residues. Germline V gene data show CDR1 as SGHVS and CDR2 as FNYEAQ. The V and J ends lost 3 bases and 0 bases respectively, with 12 bases between them.

There are a few counts of this clone. The J gene is TRBJ2-7, the V gene TRBV12-5, with TRBD1 matching 8 bases. Germline-derived CDR1 and CDR2 are LGHNT and FRNRAP. The CDR3 extends over 16 amino acids. The V and J ends lost 3 bases and 6 bases, in that order; junction bases with no gene match: 13. CDR3 in amino acids: CASGLTGGGYVREQYF. CDR3 DNA sequence: TGTGCTAGTGGTTTAACAGGGGGAGGATATGTACGCGAGCAGTACTTC. The complete variable domain, with remaining parts taken from reference TRBV12-5 and TRBJ2-7, reads DARVTQTPRHKVTEMGQEVTMRCQPILGHNTVFWYRQTMMQGLELLAYFRNRAPLDDSGMPKDRFSAEMPDATLATLKIQPSEPRDSAVYFCASGLTGGGYVREQYFGPGTRLTVT.

This sequence joins TRBV3-1 (or the pseudogene TRBV3-2) and TRBJ2-3, with 12 bases matching TRBD2. The germline V gene has CDR1 LGHDT and CDR2 YNNKEL (reference sequence). V dropped 2 bases and J dropped 4; count of bases not matched to a gene: 1. The length of the CDR3 is 15 residues. CDR3 nucleotides: TGTGCCAGCAGCCAACGGACTAGCGGGGCAGATACGCAGTATTTT. It codes for CASSQRTSGADTQYF.

CDR3 region: CASSLGAITNEKLFF. The CDR3 DNA sequence: TGCGCCAGCAGCTTGGGGGCAATAACTAATGAAAAACTGTTTTTT. The gene calls are TRBV5-1 and TRBJ1-4; D gene unclear. The CDR3 loop spans 15 amino acids. Trimming removed 0 bases from V and 1 base from J, with 7 bases in between. The germline V gene encodes CDR1 SGHRS and CDR2 YFSETQ.

The chain employs TRBV28 and TRBJ2-3; 8 bases are shared with TRBD2. The CDR3 is made up of 15 amino acids. The germline V gene encodes CDR1 MDHEN and CDR2 SYDVKM. V dropped 4 bases and J dropped 6; count of bases not matched to a gene: 9. CDR3 nucleotides: TGTGCCAGCAGTTCGGGGGGACTAGGTTCTGATACGCAGTATTTT. It yields the protein CASSSGGLGSDTQYF.

A single count supports this clone. CDR3 nucleotide sequence: TGTGCCAGCAGCCCGCAGGGGTCCGGTTCACCCCTCCACTTT. Its protein is CASSPQGSGSPLHF. This chain connects TRBV11-2 to TRBJ1-6; perhaps TRBD1 as D (6 bases). The germline V gene encodes CDR1 SGHAT and CDR2 FQNNGV. Trimming cost V 5 bases and J 9 bases, with 14 bases left between them. The CDR3 loop spans 14 amino acids.

The V call is TRBV5-1, the J call TRBJ1-4; D unclear. This CDR3 is built from 15 residues. Trimming pared 0 bases from V and 5 bases from J, leaving 11 bases between. The germline CDR1 and CDR2 sequences are SGHRS and YFSETQ. The DNA for the CDR3 is TGCGCCAGCAGCTTGGCTGGGCAGACCAATGAAAAACTGTTTTTT. This encodes CASSLAGQTNEKLFF.

The CDR3 DNA sequence: TGTGCCAGCTCACCAAAATATCACAGGGGGCCGGTTGTTGGCACTGAAGCTTTCTTT. It yields the protein CASSPKYHRGPVVGTEAFF. The gene calls are TRBV18 and TRBJ1-1, with TRBD1 matching over 9 bases. Germline V gene lookup returns CDR1 KGHSH and CDR2 LQKENI. After removal of 2 bases from V and 4 bases from J, the junction contained 17 bases not matched to a gene. CDR3 size: 19 residues.

V gene TRBV5-1 combines with J gene TRBJ1-2; 8 positions agree with TRBD1. The V segment lost 2 bases and the J segment 1 base; nucleotides outside the gene matches: 7. Per germline, CDR1 SGHRS and CDR2 YFSETQ. The CDR3 is made up of 16 amino acids. CDR3 sequence: CASSLDRGQGNYGYTF. DNA of the CDR3: TGCGCCAGCAGCTTAGACAGAGGACAGGGTAACTATGGCTACACCTTC.

V gene TRBV28 combines with J gene TRBJ2-7; 8 positions match TRBD2. The trim removed 7 bases at V and 4 bases at J, leaving 12 bases unmatched. CDR1 and CDR2 (germline): MDHEN, SYDVKM. The CDR3 length is 15 residues. This CDR3 reads CASTMGGAGGYEQYF. The CDR3 DNA reads as TGTGCCAGCACCATGGGGGGGGCGGGAGGTTACGAGCAGTACTTC.

The gene calls are TRBV7-8 and TRBJ2-7, with D tentatively TRBD2 (6 bases). V shed 4 bases and J shed 4 bases, with 8 bases lying between them. There are 12 residues in the CDR3. Per germline, CDR1 SGHVS and CDR2 FQNEAQ. CDR3 nucleotide sequence: TGTGCCAGCAGCTCGGAGGGATACGAGCAGTACTTC. Its translation: CASSSEGYEQYF.

Only one count was recorded for this clone. The chain recombines TRBV6-5 with TRBJ1-1; a possible D gene is TRBD1 (6 bases). CDR1 and CDR2 (germline): MNHEY, SVGAGI. This CDR3 spans 13 amino acids. V was shortened by 7 bases and J by 7 bases, with 16 bases between the two germline ends. In DNA form, the CDR3 reads TGTGCCAGCAATTGGGACACCTTAAATGAAGCTTTCTTT. Protein sequence: CASNWDTLNEAFF.